The clone carrying this T cell receptor beta chain appeared a single time. The data originate from a study of cytomegalovirus exposure and HLA in healthy donors. The table came from immunoSEQ multiplex PCR; TCRdb's copy has only in-frame clones and leaves some out. The profile shows 140,000 to 150,000 clones, 87% of them singletons. Trimming stripped 6 bases from V and 1 base from J, with 10 bases between. CDR1 and CDR2 (germline): SQVTM, ANQGSEA. The CDR3 runs 12 residues. This chain uses TRBV29-1 with TRBJ2-7, with D possibly TRBD1 on 5 matching bases. Sequencing was done on a sample of PBMCs. This sequence originates from a man younger than 35 in good health and CMV-seropositive. The CDR3 protein is CSVLRGSYEQYF. The CDR3 DNA is TGCAGCGTCCTTAGGGGTTCCTACGAGCAGTACTTC.